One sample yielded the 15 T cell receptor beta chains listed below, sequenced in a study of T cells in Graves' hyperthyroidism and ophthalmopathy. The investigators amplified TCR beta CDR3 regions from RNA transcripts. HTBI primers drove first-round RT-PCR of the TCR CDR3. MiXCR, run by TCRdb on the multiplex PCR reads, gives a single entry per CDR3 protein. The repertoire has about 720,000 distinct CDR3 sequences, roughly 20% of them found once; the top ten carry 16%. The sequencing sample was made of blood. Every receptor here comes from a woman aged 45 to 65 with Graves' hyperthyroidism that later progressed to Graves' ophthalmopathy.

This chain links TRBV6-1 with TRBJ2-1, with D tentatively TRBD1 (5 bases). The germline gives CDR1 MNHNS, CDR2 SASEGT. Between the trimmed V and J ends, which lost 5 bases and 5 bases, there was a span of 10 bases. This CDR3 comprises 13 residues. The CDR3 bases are TGTGCCAGCAGTAAGACAGCTCACAATGAGCAGTTCTTC. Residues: CASSKTAHNEQFF.

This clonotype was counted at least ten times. As DNA, the CDR3 is TGCAGTGCTAGAGAAAGAGGGGCAGGGAATGAGCAGTTCTTC. This translates into CSARERGAGNEQFF. This rearrangement joins TRBV20-1 to TRBJ2-1; tentatively, D is TRBD1 or TRBD2 (5 bases each). Trimming pared 0 bases from V and 7 bases from J, leaving 13 bases between. The CDR3 loop spans 14 amino acids. Germline V gene sequence: CDR1 DFQATT, CDR2 SNEGSKA (reference sequence).

The CDR3 protein is CASSAGAEAFF. CDR3 bases: TGTGCCAGCAGCGCGGGGGCCGAAGCTTTCTTT. The V and J genes are TRBV11-2 and TRBJ1-1; a weak D match, TRBD1 (6 bases). This CDR3 contains 11 residues. In germline, CDR1 is SGHAT, CDR2 FQNNGV. Trimming took 5 bases from V and 8 from J, leaving 9 bases between them.

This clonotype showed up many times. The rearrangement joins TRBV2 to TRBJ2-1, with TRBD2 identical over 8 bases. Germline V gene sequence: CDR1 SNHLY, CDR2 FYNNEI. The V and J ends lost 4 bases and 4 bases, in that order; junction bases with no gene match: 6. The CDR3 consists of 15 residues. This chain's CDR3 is CASSAGTRPYNEQFF. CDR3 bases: TGTGCCAGCAGTGCCGGGACTAGACCGTACAATGAGCAGTTCTTC. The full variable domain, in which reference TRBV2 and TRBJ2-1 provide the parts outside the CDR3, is EPEVTQTPSHQVTQMGQEVILRCVPISNHLYFYWYRQILGQKVEFLVSFYNNEISEKSEIFDDQFSVERPDGSNFTLKIRSTKLEDSAMYFCASSAGTRPYNEQFFGPGTRLTVL.

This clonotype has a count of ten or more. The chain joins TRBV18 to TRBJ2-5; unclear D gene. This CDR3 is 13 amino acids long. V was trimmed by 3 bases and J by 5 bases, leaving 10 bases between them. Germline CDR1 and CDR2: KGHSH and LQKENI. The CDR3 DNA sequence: TGTGCCAGCTCACCTGGGAATTCGGAGACCCAGTACTTC. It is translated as CASSPGNSETQYF.

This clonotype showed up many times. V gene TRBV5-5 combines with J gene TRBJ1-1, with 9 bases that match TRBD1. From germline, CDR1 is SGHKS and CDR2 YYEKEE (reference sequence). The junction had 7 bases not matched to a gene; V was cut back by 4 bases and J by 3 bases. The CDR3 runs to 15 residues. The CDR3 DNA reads TGTGCCAGCAGCCGGGGACAGGGCAAGTACACTGAAGCTTTCTTT. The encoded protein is CASSRGQGKYTEAFF.

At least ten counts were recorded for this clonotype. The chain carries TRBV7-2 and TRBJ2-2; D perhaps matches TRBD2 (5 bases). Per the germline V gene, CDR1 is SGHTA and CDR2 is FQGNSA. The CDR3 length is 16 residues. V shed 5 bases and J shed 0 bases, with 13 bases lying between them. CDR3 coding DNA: TGTGCCAGCAGCCGGACGGGGATTGCGAACACCGGGGAGCTGTTTTTT. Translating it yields CASSRTGIANTGELFF.

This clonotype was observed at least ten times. CDR3 in DNA: TGTGCCAGCAGCACAGGGAGGGATCAGCCCCAGCATTTT. It is translated as CASSTGRDQPQHF. The chain combines TRBV2 with TRBJ1-5, with a tentative D call TRBD1 (6 bases). The V and J ends lost 6 bases and 5 bases respectively, with 11 bases between them. Germline V CDR1 and CDR2: SNHLY, FYNNEI. The length of the CDR3 is 13 residues.

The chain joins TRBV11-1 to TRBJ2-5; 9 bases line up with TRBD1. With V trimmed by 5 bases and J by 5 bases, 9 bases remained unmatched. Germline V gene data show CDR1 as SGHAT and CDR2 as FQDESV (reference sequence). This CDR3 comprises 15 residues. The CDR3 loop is CASSPRTGVVETQYF. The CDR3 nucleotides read TGTGCCAGCAGCCCTCGGACAGGGGTAGTGGAGACCCAGTACTTC.

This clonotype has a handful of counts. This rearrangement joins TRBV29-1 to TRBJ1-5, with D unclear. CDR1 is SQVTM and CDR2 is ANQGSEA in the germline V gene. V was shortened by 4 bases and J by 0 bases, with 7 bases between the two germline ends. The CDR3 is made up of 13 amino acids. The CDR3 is CSVGHLSNQPQHF. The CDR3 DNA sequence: TGCAGCGTTGGACACCTTAGCAATCAGCCCCAGCATTTT.

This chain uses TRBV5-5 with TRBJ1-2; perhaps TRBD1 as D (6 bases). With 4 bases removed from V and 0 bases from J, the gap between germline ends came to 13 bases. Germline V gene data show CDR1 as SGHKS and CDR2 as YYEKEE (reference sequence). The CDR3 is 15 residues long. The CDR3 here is CASSAPGHPNYGYTF. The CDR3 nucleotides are TGTGCCAGCAGCGCACCGGGACACCCTAACTATGGCTACACCTTC. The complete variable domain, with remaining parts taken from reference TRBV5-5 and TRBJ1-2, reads DAGVTQSPTHLIKTRGQQVTLRCSPISGHKSVSWYQQVLGQGPQFIFQYYEKEERGRGNFPDRFSARQFPNYSSELNVNALLLGDSALYLCASSAPGHPNYGYTFGSGTRLTVV.

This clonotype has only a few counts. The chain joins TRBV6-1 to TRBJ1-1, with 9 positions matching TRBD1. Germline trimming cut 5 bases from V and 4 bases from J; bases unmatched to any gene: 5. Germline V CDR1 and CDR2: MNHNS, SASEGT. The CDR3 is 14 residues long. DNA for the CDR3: TGTGCCAGCAGTTTACTACAGGGGGCCACTGAAGCTTTCTTT. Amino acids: CASSLLQGATEAFF.

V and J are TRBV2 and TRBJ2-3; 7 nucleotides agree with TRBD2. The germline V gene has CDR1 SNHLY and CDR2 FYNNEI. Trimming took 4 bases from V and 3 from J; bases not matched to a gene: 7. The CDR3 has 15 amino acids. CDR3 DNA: TGTGCCAGCAGTGTGTGGCGGGGGATTACAGATACGCAGTATTTT. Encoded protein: CASSVWRGITDTQYF. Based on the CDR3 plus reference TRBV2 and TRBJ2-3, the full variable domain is EPEVTQTPSHQVTQMGQEVILRCVPISNHLYFYWYRQILGQKVEFLVSFYNNEISEKSEIFDDQFSVERPDGSNFTLKIRSTKLEDSAMYFCASSVWRGITDTQYFGPGTRLTVL.

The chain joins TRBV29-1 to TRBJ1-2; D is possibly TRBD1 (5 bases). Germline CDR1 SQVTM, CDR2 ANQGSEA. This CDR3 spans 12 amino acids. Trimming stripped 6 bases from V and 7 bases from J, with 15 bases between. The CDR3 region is CSVTGVWGGYTF. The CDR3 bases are TGCAGCGTAACAGGAGTATGGGGTGGCTACACCTTC.

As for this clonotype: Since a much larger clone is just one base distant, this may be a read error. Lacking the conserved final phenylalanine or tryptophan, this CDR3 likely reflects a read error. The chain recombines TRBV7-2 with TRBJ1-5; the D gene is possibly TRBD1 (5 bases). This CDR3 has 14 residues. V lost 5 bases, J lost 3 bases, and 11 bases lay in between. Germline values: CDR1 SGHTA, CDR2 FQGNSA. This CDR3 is CASSDSGINQPQHS. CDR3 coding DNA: TGTGCCAGCAGCGACTCAGGGATCAATCAGCCCCAGCATTCT.